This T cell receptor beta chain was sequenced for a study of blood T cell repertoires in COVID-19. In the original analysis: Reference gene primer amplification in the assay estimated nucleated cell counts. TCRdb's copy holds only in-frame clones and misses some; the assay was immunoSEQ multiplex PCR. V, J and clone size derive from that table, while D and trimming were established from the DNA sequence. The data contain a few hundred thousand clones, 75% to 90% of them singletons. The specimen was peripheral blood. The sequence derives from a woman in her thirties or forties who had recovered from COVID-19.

The CDR3 coding sequence is TGTGCCAGCTCACCGGAGCGAAGGAGCACTGAAGCTTTCTTT. Translated, it gives CASSPERRSTEAFF. V gene TRBV18 combines with J gene TRBJ1-1; D is ambiguous. In germline, CDR1 is KGHSH, CDR2 LQKENI. This CDR3 has 14 amino acids. V was cut by 3 bases and J by 4 bases, with 12 bases left in between.